The rows below give T cell receptor beta chains drawn from one sample of a study of monozygotic twins with inflammatory bowel disease. TCRdb reprocessed the 5' RACE reads; each CDR3 protein has one entry and no DNA is given. This table holds fewer than 350,000 distinct CDR3 sequences. The sequencing input was blood. All receptors come from a human donor with ulcerative colitis or Crohn's disease, or a healthy co-twin of an affected twin (not recorded which). CDR3s include the opening cysteine and the closing phenylalanine or tryptophan. Each record gives: CDR3 protein, CDR3 length, J gene, V gene.

CDR3aa: CASSREGTSGYNEQFF
len: 16
j_gene: TRBJ2-1
v_gene: TRBV19

CDR3aa: CASSQSILCRLAGDYSYNEQFF
len: 22
j_gene: TRBJ2-1
v_gene: TRBV23-1

CDR3aa: CASSESIPGGDETQYF
len: 16
j_gene: TRBJ2-5
v_gene: TRBV10-2

CDR3aa: CASSLVDYGYTF
len: 12
j_gene: TRBJ1-2
v_gene: TRBV11-2

CDR3aa: CASSWKRQGANQPQHF
len: 16
j_gene: TRBJ1-5
v_gene: TRBV28

CDR3aa: CASSLSFRRGSTYEQYF
len: 17
j_gene: TRBJ2-7
v_gene: TRBV27

CDR3aa: CTSRTPGLNIQYF
len: 13
j_gene: TRBJ2-4
v_gene: TRBV6-5

CDR3aa: CASTTGHTGELFF
len: 13
j_gene: TRBJ2-2
v_gene: TRBV6-5

CDR3aa: CASSLGALAEAFF
len: 13
j_gene: TRBJ1-1
v_gene: TRBV7-9

CDR3aa: CSAKGQVEAGANVLTF
len: 16
j_gene: TRBJ2-6
v_gene: TRBV20-1

CDR3aa: CASSAGGTGQYEQYF
len: 15
j_gene: TRBJ2-7
v_gene: TRBV5-1

CDR3aa: CASSLYGDLLYGYTF
len: 15
j_gene: TRBJ1-2
v_gene: TRBV5-4

CDR3aa: CASSESGGADVLTF
len: 14
j_gene: TRBJ2-6
v_gene: TRBV25-1

CDR3aa: CASSPGTSEQETQYF
len: 15
j_gene: TRBJ2-5
v_gene: TRBV7-3

CDR3aa: CASKDWTGELFF
len: 12
j_gene: TRBJ2-2
v_gene: TRBV5-1

CDR3aa: CASSFGFRETQYF
len: 13
j_gene: TRBJ2-5
v_gene: TRBV5-1

CDR3aa: CASSGPRQPGTQYF
len: 14
j_gene: TRBJ2-3
v_gene: TRBV5-4

CDR3aa: CASSPSGVGEQYF
len: 13
j_gene: TRBJ2-7
v_gene: TRBV5-1

CDR3aa: CASSIEADSYEQYF
len: 14
j_gene: TRBJ2-7
v_gene: TRBV19

CDR3aa: CASSLEGSEKLFF
len: 13
j_gene: TRBJ1-4
v_gene: TRBV5-5

CDR3aa: CASSLATGGWGNQPQHF
len: 17
j_gene: TRBJ1-5
v_gene: TRBV12-3/TRBV12-4

CDR3aa: CASSAAGSGDTQYF
len: 14
j_gene: TRBJ2-3
v_gene: TRBV25-1

CDR3aa: CASSLAGQSTDTQYF
len: 15
j_gene: TRBJ2-3
v_gene: TRBV12-3/TRBV12-4

CDR3aa: CATSRDPGQGANQPQHF
len: 17
j_gene: TRBJ1-5
v_gene: TRBV15

CDR3aa: CASSAGQGIQYF
len: 12
j_gene: TRBJ2-4
v_gene: TRBV28

CDR3aa: CASSQGMNTEAFF
len: 13
j_gene: TRBJ1-1
v_gene: TRBV14

CDR3aa: CASSLRQGWDMTQYF
len: 15
j_gene: TRBJ2-5
v_gene: TRBV14

CDR3aa: CASLGESLNNGGYTF
len: 15
j_gene: TRBJ1-2
v_gene: TRBV6-1

CDR3aa: CASSLRTPNWNEQFF
len: 15
j_gene: TRBJ2-1
v_gene: TRBV7-2

CDR3aa: CASSKDGYRGETQYF
len: 15
j_gene: TRBJ2-5
v_gene: TRBV21-1

CDR3aa: CASSPTRSSGQETQYF
len: 16
j_gene: TRBJ2-5
v_gene: TRBV4-2

CDR3aa: CASSKGPREWDTQYF
len: 15
j_gene: TRBJ2-3
v_gene: TRBV5-6

CDR3aa: CASSQSRGAGGNEQFF
len: 16
j_gene: TRBJ2-1
v_gene: TRBV23-1

CDR3aa: CASSLRLGNQPQHF
len: 14
j_gene: TRBJ1-5
v_gene: TRBV6-2/TRBV6-3

CDR3aa: CASSQDPTGRGTGELFF
len: 17
j_gene: TRBJ2-2
v_gene: TRBV3-1

CDR3aa: CASSLGNQGIPYEQYF
len: 16
j_gene: TRBJ2-7
v_gene: TRBV5-1

CDR3aa: CASSLTGSLQETQYF
len: 15
j_gene: TRBJ2-5
v_gene: TRBV7-3